What follows are 11 T cell receptor beta chains derived from one specimen sequenced in a study of blood T cell repertoires in COVID-19. Clones were sequenced by immunoSEQ multiplex PCR, and TCRdb holds only the in-frame ones, with some missing. The sample has 300,000 to 400,000 clones; roughly 89% are singletons. Sequences were obtained from peripheral blood. The receptor source for this set is a young man with COVID-19, enrolled during active disease.

The chain combines TRBV11-2 with TRBJ2-3, with a weak D call TRBD1 (5 bases). V lost 5 bases to trimming and J lost 1 base, with 7 bases between them. The CDR3 is 13 residues long. The germline V gene has CDR1 SGHAT and CDR2 FQNNGV. The CDR3 protein is CASSVQGTDTQYF. The CDR3 DNA reads as TGTGCCAGCAGCGTACAGGGCACAGATACGCAGTATTTT.

This chain uses TRBV5-1 with TRBJ1-5; no reliable D call. Germline CDR1 is SGHRS and CDR2 is YFSETQ. The CDR3 is 14 amino acids. Trimming left V 0 bases short and J 5 bases short, with 9 bases between. CDR3 in amino acids: CASSLAPDYQPQHF. As DNA, the CDR3 is TGCGCCAGCAGCTTGGCCCCAGACTATCAGCCCCAGCATTTT.

This chain connects TRBV6-2 or TRBV6-3 to TRBJ2-7; 11 bases agree with TRBD1. The CDR3 has 15 residues. Germline V gene lookup returns CDR1 MNHEY and CDR2 SVGEGT. V was pared by 6 bases and J by 2 bases, with 6 bases of the junction left unmatched. DNA of the CDR3: TGTGCCAGCAGCTCCCCGGGACAGGGGGCCTACGAGCAGTACTTC. Its protein is CASSSPGQGAYEQYF.

V usage is TRBV11-3 and J usage is TRBJ2-2; 8 bases are a match to TRBD1. The J segment lost 1 base and the V segment lost 5 bases, leaving 6 bases of the junction unmatched. The CDR3 is 16 amino acids. In germline, CDR1 is SGHNT, CDR2 YENEEA. The CDR3 DNA reads as TGTGCCAGCAGCCTTACCGGGACAGGGAACACCGGGGAGCTGTTTTTT. It translates to CASSLTGTGNTGELFF.

Note on this clone: Other DNA sequences from this sample encode an identical CDR3 as well. In nucleotides, the CDR3 is TGTGCCAGCAGCTTTCAGGGGAACACTGAAGCTTTCTTT. This encodes CASSFQGNTEAFF. The V call is TRBV7-2, the J call TRBJ1-1; a possible D gene is TRBD1 (5 bases). Germline lookup yields CDR1 SGHTA and CDR2 FQGNSA. V was trimmed by 3 bases and J by 1 base, leaving 6 bases between them. The CDR3 length is 13 residues.

The chain recombines TRBV5-4 with TRBJ2-5; 10 bases align to TRBD1. Germline CDR1 reads SGHNT; CDR2 reads YYREEE (reference sequence). The CDR3 loop spans 15 amino acids. With V trimmed by 1 base and J by 4 bases, 4 bases remained unmatched. The CDR3 spells CASSLSGQGRETQYF. Written as DNA, the CDR3 is TGTGCCAGCAGCTTGTCGGGACAGGGGAGAGAGACCCAGTACTTC.

The V call is TRBV24-1, the J call TRBJ2-4; the D gene is possibly TRBD1 (5 bases). V dropped 10 bases and J dropped 4 bases, with 7 bases sitting between them. The CDR3 has 11 amino acids. The germline CDR1 and CDR2 sequences are KGHDR and SFDVKD. CDR3: CATGPKNIQYF. The DNA for the CDR3 is TGTGCCACGGGGCCGAAAAACATTCAGTACTTC.

V and J are TRBV27 and TRBJ1-6; the D gene is possibly TRBD1 (6 bases). V lost 7 bases to trimming and J lost 10 bases, with 17 bases between them. CDR3 length equals 14 residues. Germline V gene data show CDR1 as MNHEY and CDR2 as SMNVEV (reference sequence). CDR3 residues: CASTGTPGWSPLHF. CDR3 bases: TGTGCCAGCACTGGGACACCCGGATGGTCACCCCTCCACTTT.

CDR3 nucleotide sequence: TGTGCCAGCAGCACTCACTGGGGGGCGAACACCGGGGAGCTGTTTTTT. It is translated as CASSTHWGANTGELFF. The V gene is TRBV5-4, the J gene TRBJ2-2, with a tentative D call TRBD2 (6 bases). The CDR3 spans 16 residues. The germline V gene has CDR1 SGHNT and CDR2 YYREEE (reference sequence). V lost 4 bases, J lost 0 bases, and 13 bases lay in between.

The chain carries TRBV11-3 and TRBJ2-3, with D hard to call. V was clipped by 2 bases and J by 0 bases, with 6 bases between them. Germline V gene lookup returns CDR1 SGHNT and CDR2 YENEEA. This CDR3 comprises 14 residues. DNA of the CDR3: TGTGCCAGCAGCTTAACGACTAGCACAGATACGCAGTATTTT. Protein product: CASSLTTSTDTQYF.

CDR3 sequence reads: CASSLGYQGQPQHF. In DNA, the CDR3 is TGTGCCAGCAGCTTGGGCTACCAGGGTCAGCCCCAGCATTTT. This sequence joins TRBV5-6 and TRBJ1-5, with D perhaps TRBD1 (5 bases). The CDR3 contains 14 residues. CDR1 SGHDT and CDR2 YYEEEE come from the germline V gene. Deletions cut 0 bases from V and 6 bases from J, with 10 bases between.